The entry below describes one TCR beta chain. This CDR3 region has 12 residues. CDR1 and CDR2 from the germline V gene are GTSNPN and SVGIG (reference sequence). With 7 bases removed from V and 1 base from J, the gap between germline ends came to 9 bases. This sample is part of a study of cytomegalovirus exposure and HLA in healthy donors. The PCR made use of 60 Vbeta and 13 Jbeta primers. Method: immunoSEQ multiplex PCR; TCRdb's copy keeps in-frame clones and lacks some. The repertoire holds about 70,000 clones, 74% seen once, with roughly 10% in the top ten. The J gene is TRBJ2-3, the V gene TRBV30; maybe TRBD2 (7 bases). The sample consisted of PBMCs. The source is a human donor in good health. The CDR3 nucleotides read TGTGCCTTAGGGGGGGGCACAGATACGCAGTATTTT. This encodes CALGGGTDTQYF.